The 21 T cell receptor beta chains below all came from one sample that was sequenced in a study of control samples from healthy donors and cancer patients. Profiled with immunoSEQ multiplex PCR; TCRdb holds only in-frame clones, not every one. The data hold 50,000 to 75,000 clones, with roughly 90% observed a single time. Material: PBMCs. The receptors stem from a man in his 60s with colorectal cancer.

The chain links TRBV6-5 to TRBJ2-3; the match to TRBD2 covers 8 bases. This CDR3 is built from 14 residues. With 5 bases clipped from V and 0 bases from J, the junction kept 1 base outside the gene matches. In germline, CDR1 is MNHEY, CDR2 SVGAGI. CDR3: CASSQRGSTDTQYF. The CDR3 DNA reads TGTGCCAGCAGTCAGCGGGGGAGCACAGATACGCAGTATTTT.

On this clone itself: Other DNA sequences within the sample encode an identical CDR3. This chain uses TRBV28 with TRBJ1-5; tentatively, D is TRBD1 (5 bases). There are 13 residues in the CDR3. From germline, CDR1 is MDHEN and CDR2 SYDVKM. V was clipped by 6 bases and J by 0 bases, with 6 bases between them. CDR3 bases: TGTGCCAGCAGGGGGGGTAGCAATCAGCCCCAGCATTTT. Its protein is CASRGGSNQPQHF.

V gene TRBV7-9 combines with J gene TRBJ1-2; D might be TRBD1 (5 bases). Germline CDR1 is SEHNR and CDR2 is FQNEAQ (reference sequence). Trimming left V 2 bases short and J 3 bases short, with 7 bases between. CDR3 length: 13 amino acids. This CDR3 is CASSLQGDYGYTF. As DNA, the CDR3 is TGTGCCAGCAGCTTACAGGGAGACTATGGCTACACCTTC.

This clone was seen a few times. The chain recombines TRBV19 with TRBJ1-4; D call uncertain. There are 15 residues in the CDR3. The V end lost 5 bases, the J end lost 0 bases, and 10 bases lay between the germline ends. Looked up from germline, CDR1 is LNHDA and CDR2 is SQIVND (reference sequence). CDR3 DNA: TGTGCCAGTAGTGCCCAGGCTGCAACTAATGAAAAACTGTTTTTT. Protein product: CASSAQAATNEKLFF.

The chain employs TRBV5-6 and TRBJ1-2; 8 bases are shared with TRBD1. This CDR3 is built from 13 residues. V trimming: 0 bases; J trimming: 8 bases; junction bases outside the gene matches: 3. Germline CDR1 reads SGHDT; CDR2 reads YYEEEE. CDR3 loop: CASSLGQGSGYTF. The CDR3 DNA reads TGTGCCAGCAGCTTGGGACAGGGGTCCGGCTACACCTTC. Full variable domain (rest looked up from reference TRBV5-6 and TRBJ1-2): DAGVTQSPTHLIKTRGQQVTLRCSPKSGHDTVSWYQQALGQGPQFIFQYYEEEERQRGNFPDRFSGHQFPNYSSELNVNALLLGDSALYLCASSLGQGSGYTFGSGTRLTVV.

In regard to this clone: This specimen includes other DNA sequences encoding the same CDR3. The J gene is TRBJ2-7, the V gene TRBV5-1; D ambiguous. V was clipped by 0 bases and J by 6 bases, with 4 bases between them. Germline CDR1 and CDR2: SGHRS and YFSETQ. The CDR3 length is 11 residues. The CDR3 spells CASSLAGEQYF. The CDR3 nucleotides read TGCGCCAGCAGCTTGGCAGGCGAGCAGTACTTC.

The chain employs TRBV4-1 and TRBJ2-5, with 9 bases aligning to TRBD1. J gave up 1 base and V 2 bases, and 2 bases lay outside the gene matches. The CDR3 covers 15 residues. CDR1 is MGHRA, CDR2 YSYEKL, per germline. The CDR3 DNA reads TGCGCCAGCAGCCAACGACAGGGGGGCCAAGAGACCCAGTACTTC. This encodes CASSQRQGGQETQYF.

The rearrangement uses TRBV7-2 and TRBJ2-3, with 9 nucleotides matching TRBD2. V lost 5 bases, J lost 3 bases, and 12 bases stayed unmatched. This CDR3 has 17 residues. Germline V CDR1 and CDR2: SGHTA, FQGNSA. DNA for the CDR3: TGTGCCAGCAGCACCGCCTTGGGCGGGGGGGGAACAGATACGCAGTATTTT. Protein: CASSTALGGGGTDTQYF.

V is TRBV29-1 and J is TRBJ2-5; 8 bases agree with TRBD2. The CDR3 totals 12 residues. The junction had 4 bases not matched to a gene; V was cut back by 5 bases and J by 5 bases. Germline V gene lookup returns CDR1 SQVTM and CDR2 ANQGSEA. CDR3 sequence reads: CSVREGRETQYF. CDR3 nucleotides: TGCAGCGTTCGGGAGGGCCGGGAGACCCAGTACTTC.

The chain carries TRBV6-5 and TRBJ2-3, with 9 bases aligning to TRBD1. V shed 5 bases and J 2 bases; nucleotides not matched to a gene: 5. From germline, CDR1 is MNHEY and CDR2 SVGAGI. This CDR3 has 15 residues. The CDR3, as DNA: TGTGCCAGCAGTCCGGGACAGGGAACCACAGATACGCAGTATTTT. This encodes CASSPGQGTTDTQYF.

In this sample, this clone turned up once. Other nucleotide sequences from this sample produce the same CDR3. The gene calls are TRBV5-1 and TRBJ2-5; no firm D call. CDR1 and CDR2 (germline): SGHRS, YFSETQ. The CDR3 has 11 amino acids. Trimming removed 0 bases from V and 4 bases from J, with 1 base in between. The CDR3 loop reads CASSLAETQYF. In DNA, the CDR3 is TGCGCCAGCAGCTTGGCAGAGACCCAGTACTTC.

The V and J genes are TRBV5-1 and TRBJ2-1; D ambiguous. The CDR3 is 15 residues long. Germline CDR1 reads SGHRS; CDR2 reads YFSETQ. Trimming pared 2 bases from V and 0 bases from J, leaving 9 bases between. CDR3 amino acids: CASSFSSSSYNEQFF. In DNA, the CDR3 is TGCGCCAGCAGCTTCTCGTCGAGCTCCTACAATGAGCAGTTCTTC.

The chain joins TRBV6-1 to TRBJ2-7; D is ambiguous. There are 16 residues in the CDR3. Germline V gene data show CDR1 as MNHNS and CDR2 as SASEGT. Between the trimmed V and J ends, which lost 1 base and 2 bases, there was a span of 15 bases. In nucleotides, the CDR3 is TGTGCCAGCAGTGAAGTGGGCGTCCCTGGCCCCTACGAGCAGTACTTC. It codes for CASSEVGVPGPYEQYF.

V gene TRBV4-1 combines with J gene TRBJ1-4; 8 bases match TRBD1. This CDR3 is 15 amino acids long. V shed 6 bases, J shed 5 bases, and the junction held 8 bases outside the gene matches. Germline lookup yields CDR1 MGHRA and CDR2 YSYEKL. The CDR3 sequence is CASRTDRGGNEKLFF. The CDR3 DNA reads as TGCGCCAGCAGAACCGACAGGGGTGGGAATGAAAAACTGTTTTTT.

The CDR3 DNA reads TGTGCCAGCAGCCAATCCCAGGGTAGAGAGACCCAGTACTTC. It specifies CASSQSQGRETQYF. The chain couples TRBV7-9 to TRBJ2-5; possibly TRBD1 for D (5 bases). CDR1 is SEHNR, CDR2 FQNEAQ, per germline (reference sequence). The ends were cut back, 5 bases at V and 4 bases at J, with 14 bases in the middle. The CDR3 has 14 residues.

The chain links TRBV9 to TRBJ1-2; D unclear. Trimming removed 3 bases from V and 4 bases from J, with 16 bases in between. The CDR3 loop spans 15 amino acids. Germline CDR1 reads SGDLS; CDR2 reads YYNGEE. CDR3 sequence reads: CASSEGQTRSYGYTF. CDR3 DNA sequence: TGTGCCAGCAGCGAAGGGCAAACCCGGTCCTATGGCTACACCTTC.

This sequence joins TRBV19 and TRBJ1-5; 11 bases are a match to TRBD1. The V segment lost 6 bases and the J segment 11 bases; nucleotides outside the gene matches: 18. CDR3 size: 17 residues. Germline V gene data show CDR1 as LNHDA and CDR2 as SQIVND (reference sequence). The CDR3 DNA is TGTGCCAGTAGGGTTGGACAGGGGGCGCGGTTGGGGCAGTCCCAGCATTTT. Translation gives CASRVGQGARLGQSQHF.

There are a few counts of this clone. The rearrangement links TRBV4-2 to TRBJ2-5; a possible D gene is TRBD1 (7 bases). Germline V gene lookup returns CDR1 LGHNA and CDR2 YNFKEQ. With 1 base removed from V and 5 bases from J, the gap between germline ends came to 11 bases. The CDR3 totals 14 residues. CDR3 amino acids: CASSQGQGLETQYF. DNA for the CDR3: TGTGCCAGCAGCCAAGGACAGGGACTTGAGACCCAGTACTTC.

The CDR3 DNA is TGTGCCAGCAGTTTCGGGGCCTCAAATGAGCAGTTCTTC. This sequence encodes CASSFGASNEQFF. The chain joins TRBV27 to TRBJ2-1; D may be TRBD1 or TRBD2 (5 bases each). This CDR3 is 13 amino acids long. With 3 bases removed from V and 7 bases from J, the gap between germline ends came to 10 bases. Germline V gene data show CDR1 as MNHEY and CDR2 as SMNVEV (reference sequence).

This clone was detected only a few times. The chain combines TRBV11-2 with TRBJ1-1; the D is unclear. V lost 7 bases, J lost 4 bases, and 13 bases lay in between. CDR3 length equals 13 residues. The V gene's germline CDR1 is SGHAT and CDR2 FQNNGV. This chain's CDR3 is CASTPLRGTEAFF. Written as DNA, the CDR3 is TGTGCCAGCACCCCCCTCCGGGGCACTGAAGCTTTCTTT.

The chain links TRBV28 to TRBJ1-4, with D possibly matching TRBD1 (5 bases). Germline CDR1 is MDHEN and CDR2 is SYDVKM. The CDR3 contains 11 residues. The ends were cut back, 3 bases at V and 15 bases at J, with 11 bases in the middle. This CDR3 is CASSLGRVMFF. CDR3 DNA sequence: TGTGCCAGCAGTTTGGGCAGGGTTATGTTTTTT.